This T cell receptor (beta chain) was observed in a study of T cell repertoires in cytomegalovirus infection. TCRdb re-derived calls from the reads in MiXCR, one entry per CDR3 protein. This table holds about 310,000 distinct CDR3 sequences, roughly 25% found once. Study-level findings and limits: Dominating the ex vivo response were HLA-C-restricted CMV-specific TCR beta clonotypes.

Per the germline V gene, CDR1 is SGHNT and CDR2 is YENEEA. CDR3 length equals 12 residues. As to this clonotype: Its cognate antigen is unknown. At one end the junction does not follow the germline gene, possibly because of a read error.

This chain connects TRBV11-3 to TRBJ1-1; TRBD1 agrees at 8 bases. The clonotype comes from a human donor in good health (CMV status not recorded). Some clones in this sample may be carry-over from other donors' samples. Sequences were derived from cultured PBMCs, sampled from culture after CMV antigen stimulation. CDR3 in amino acids: CASSLDRGGAFF. CDR3 sequence (DNA): TGTGCCAGCAGCCTAGACAGGGGAGGGGCTTTCTTT.